These T cell receptor beta chains were read from a single sample in a study of OX40 agonist ivuxolimab in advanced cancers. Method: immunoSEQ multiplex PCR; TCRdb's copy keeps in-frame clones and lacks some. Among tens of thousands of clones, approximately 86% were seen once, and the ten largest hold 0.6% to 0.8%. The sample consisted of CD4+ or CD8+ T cells sorted from blood, taken in a trial of the OX40 agonist ivuxolimab. The source is an adult with an advanced solid tumor such as melanoma, head and neck, liver or kidney cancer. Both conserved end residues are part of each CDR3. The order of the fields is V gene, clone size, D gene, J gene, CDR3 DNA, CDR3 protein. The D gene is left open where the match is weak. Clone size is given for some rows only: seen once, a few or many times, or a class if the clone is expanded.

v_call: TRBV11-3
clone_size: .
d_call: TRBD2
j_call: TRBJ2-1
cdr3_nt: TGTGCCAGCAGCCCCGGGACTAGCGGACACAATGAGCAGTTCTTC
cdr3_aa: CASSPGTSGHNEQFF

v_call: TRBV2
clone_size: .
d_call: .
j_call: TRBJ2-5
cdr3_nt: TGTGCCAGCAGCAAACCTGGGGGGCTGAAAGAGACCCAGTACTTC
cdr3_aa: CASSKPGGLKETQYF

v_call: TRBV30
clone_size: .
d_call: TRBD1
j_call: TRBJ1-6
cdr3_nt: TGTGCCTGGAGTACCCGGGACAGGGAAAATTCACCCCTCCACTTT
cdr3_aa: CAWSTRDRENSPLHF

v_call: TRBV9
clone_size: .
d_call: TRBD1
j_call: TRBJ2-2
cdr3_nt: TGTGCCAGCAGCCCTAGGACAGGGAGAAACACCGGGGAGCTGTTTTTT
cdr3_aa: CASSPRTGRNTGELFF

v_call: TRBV5-1
clone_size: .
d_call: TRBD1
j_call: TRBJ2-2
cdr3_nt: TGCGCCAGCAGGGGGACAGGGGGTTTCACCGGGGAGCTGTTTTTT
cdr3_aa: CASRGTGGFTGELFF

v_call: TRBV19
clone_size: .
d_call: .
j_call: TRBJ2-1
cdr3_nt: TGTGCCAGTAGTATCGGGCAAGCGGGCAATGAGCAGTTCTTC
cdr3_aa: CASSIGQAGNEQFF

v_call: TRBV18
clone_size: .
d_call: TRBD2
j_call: TRBJ2-1
cdr3_nt: TGTGCCAGCTCACCAGGAGCGGGGGGGCATATTACAAATGAGCAGTTCTTC
cdr3_aa: CASSPGAGGHITNEQFF

v_call: TRBV4-3
clone_size: .
d_call: .
j_call: TRBJ1-2
cdr3_nt: TGCGCCAGCAGCCAAAATTCTGGCGGCTTGTATGGCTACACCTTC
cdr3_aa: CASSQNSGGLYGYTF

v_call: TRBV19
clone_size: few
d_call: TRBD2
j_call: TRBJ2-3
cdr3_nt: TGTGCCAGTAGCGGAGCGGGGGGGCCAGATACGCAGTATTTT
cdr3_aa: CASSGAGGPDTQYF

v_call: TRBV30
clone_size: .
d_call: TRBD1
j_call: TRBJ1-3
cdr3_nt: TGTGCCTGGAGAGGGGGCTCCCCTGGAAACACCATATATTTT
cdr3_aa: CAWRGGSPGNTIYF

v_call: TRBV5-1
clone_size: .
d_call: TRBD1
j_call: TRBJ1-1
cdr3_nt: TGCGCCAGCAGCTCACAGGGGGGGCCAGGGACTGAAGCTTTCTTT
cdr3_aa: CASSSQGGPGTEAFF

v_call: TRBV4-1
clone_size: .
d_call: TRBD2
j_call: TRBJ2-7
cdr3_nt: TGCGCCAGCAGCCAGACTAGCGCAGCCTTCTCCTACGAGCAGTACTTC
cdr3_aa: CASSQTSAAFSYEQYF

v_call: TRBV30
clone_size: .
d_call: TRBD2
j_call: TRBJ2-3
cdr3_nt: TGTGCCTGGAGTGTCGGGACTATCGATACGCAGTATTTT
cdr3_aa: CAWSVGTIDTQYF

v_call: TRBV9
clone_size: .
d_call: .
j_call: TRBJ1-1
cdr3_nt: TGTGCCAGCAGCGTAGGAGGGGCTATGGGGAACACTGAAGCTTTCTTT
cdr3_aa: CASSVGGAMGNTEAFF

v_call: TRBV7-9
clone_size: few
d_call: .
j_call: TRBJ2-5
cdr3_nt: TGTGCCAGCACCCGGGACTACCAAGAGACCCAGTACTTC
cdr3_aa: CASTRDYQETQYF

v_call: TRBV5-6
clone_size: once
d_call: TRBD1
j_call: TRBJ1-6
cdr3_nt: TGTGCCAGCAGCTTTCATCAGGGGGGGGCACCCCTCCACTTT
cdr3_aa: CASSFHQGGAPLHF

v_call: TRBV7-9
clone_size: once
d_call: TRBD1
j_call: TRBJ1-4
cdr3_nt: TGTGCCAGCAGCTTGACAGGGATCGATGAAAAACTGTTTTTT
cdr3_aa: CASSLTGIDEKLFF

v_call: TRBV28
clone_size: .
d_call: .
j_call: TRBJ2-6
cdr3_nt: TGTGCCAGCAGCCTGGTTGTAAAGAGCTCTGGGGCCAACGTCCTGACTTTC
cdr3_aa: CASSLVVKSSGANVLTF

v_call: TRBV5-1
clone_size: .
d_call: TRBD2
j_call: TRBJ2-6
cdr3_nt: TGCGCCAGCAGCCCAGTAGCGGGAGCCGTAGGAAGCGGGGCCAACGTCCTGACTTTC
cdr3_aa: CASSPVAGAVGSGANVLTF

v_call: TRBV6-1
clone_size: .
d_call: .
j_call: TRBJ1-5
cdr3_nt: TGTGCCAGCAGACAGGGCGGTCAGCCCCAGCATTTT
cdr3_aa: CASRQGGQPQHF

v_call: TRBV9
clone_size: .
d_call: TRBD1
j_call: TRBJ2-5
cdr3_nt: TGTGCCAGCAGCGGTCCAGGGGGTACCGGGGTGGCCCAGTACTTC
cdr3_aa: CASSGPGGTGVAQYF

v_call: TRBV9
clone_size: .
d_call: TRBD1
j_call: TRBJ2-7
cdr3_nt: TGTGCCAGCAGCGTAGAGGGACAGGGGTGGTACGAGCAGTACTTC
cdr3_aa: CASSVEGQGWYEQYF

v_call: TRBV7-9
clone_size: .
d_call: .
j_call: TRBJ1-2
cdr3_nt: TGTGCCAGCAGCTTAGATTGGGCTGGCTACACCTTC
cdr3_aa: CASSLDWAGYTF

v_call: TRBV5-1
clone_size: .
d_call: TRBD2
j_call: TRBJ2-7
cdr3_nt: TGCGCCAGCAGCGGACTAGCGAGGGGGGAGCAGTACTTC
cdr3_aa: CASSGLARGEQYF

v_call: TRBV18
clone_size: .
d_call: .
j_call: TRBJ1-1
cdr3_nt: TGTGCCAGCTCGTCGGGACAGAACACTGAAGCTTTCTTT
cdr3_aa: CASSSGQNTEAFF

v_call: TRBV6-6
clone_size: .
d_call: .
j_call: TRBJ1-1
cdr3_nt: TGTGCCAGCAGCCTTAGTACAGGGAAGACTGAAGCTTTCTTT
cdr3_aa: CASSLSTGKTEAFF

v_call: TRBV5-1
clone_size: .
d_call: .
j_call: TRBJ1-3
cdr3_nt: TGCGCCAGCAGCTTGGGTGCAGGGGCTGGAAACACCATATATTTT
cdr3_aa: CASSLGAGAGNTIYF

v_call: TRBV10-3
clone_size: .
d_call: .
j_call: TRBJ1-2
cdr3_nt: TGTGCCATCAGTGAACAGCCTAACTATGGCTACACCTTC
cdr3_aa: CAISEQPNYGYTF

v_call: TRBV19
clone_size: .
d_call: .
j_call: TRBJ1-2
cdr3_nt: TGTGCCAGTAGTCAACCGGGACGGGACTATGGCTACACCTTC
cdr3_aa: CASSQPGRDYGYTF

v_call: TRBV5-1
clone_size: .
d_call: .
j_call: TRBJ2-7
cdr3_nt: TGCGCCAGCAGCTTGGCCTCCCAGGGGCGAACCTACGAGCAGTACTTC
cdr3_aa: CASSLASQGRTYEQYF

v_call: TRBV6-6
clone_size: .
d_call: TRBD1
j_call: TRBJ2-7
cdr3_nt: TGTGCCAGCAGTTGGTCGCCGGGACAGGGGGGGTCCGAGCAGTACTTC
cdr3_aa: CASSWSPGQGGSEQYF

v_call: TRBV9
clone_size: .
d_call: .
j_call: TRBJ1-3
cdr3_nt: TGTGCCAGCAGCGTAGCTGACATCTCTGGAAACACCATATATTTT
cdr3_aa: CASSVADISGNTIYF

v_call: TRBV11-2
clone_size: .
d_call: .
j_call: TRBJ2-5
cdr3_nt: TGTGCCAGCAGCATCGAGCCGGTGAAGACCCAGTACTTC
cdr3_aa: CASSIEPVKTQYF

v_call: TRBV2
clone_size: few
d_call: TRBD1
j_call: TRBJ2-7
cdr3_nt: TGTGCCAGCAGTACAGGGGCCTACGAGCAGTACTTC
cdr3_aa: CASSTGAYEQYF

v_call: TRBV6-5
clone_size: .
d_call: .
j_call: TRBJ2-7
cdr3_nt: TGTGCCAGCATTAGGGGGGCAGATAGCGCCTACGAGCAGTACTTC
cdr3_aa: CASIRGADSAYEQYF

v_call: TRBV12-5
clone_size: .
d_call: .
j_call: TRBJ1-5
cdr3_nt: TGTGCTGGCATTTACAGGGTTAGCAATCAGCCCCAGCATTTT
cdr3_aa: CAGIYRVSNQPQHF

v_call: TRBV4-1
clone_size: .
d_call: .
j_call: TRBJ1-1
cdr3_nt: TGCGCCAGCAGCCAAGTGGAGGGGATCGGCACTGAAGCTTTCTTT
cdr3_aa: CASSQVEGIGTEAFF

v_call: TRBV7-2
clone_size: .
d_call: .
j_call: TRBJ2-7
cdr3_nt: TGTGCCAGCAGCTTAGAGCCCCGGAGGTTCTACGAGCAGTACTTC
cdr3_aa: CASSLEPRRFYEQYF

v_call: TRBV9
clone_size: .
d_call: .
j_call: TRBJ2-5
cdr3_nt: TGTGCCAGCAGCGTAGAACTTTCTCTCGCCCAAGAGACCCAGTACTTC
cdr3_aa: CASSVELSLAQETQYF

v_call: TRBV5-1
clone_size: .
d_call: TRBD1
j_call: TRBJ2-5
cdr3_nt: TGCGCCAGCAGCCCCCAGGGGGACAGATACCAAGAGACCCAGTACTTC
cdr3_aa: CASSPQGDRYQETQYF

v_call: TRBV7-5
clone_size: .
d_call: .
j_call: TRBJ2-2
cdr3_nt: TGTGCCAGAAGCTTAGCGGGACTAGGAAGATTCAATGCCGGGGAGCTGTTTTTT
cdr3_aa: CARSLAGLGRFNAGELFF

v_call: TRBV19
clone_size: .
d_call: .
j_call: TRBJ1-3
cdr3_nt: TGTGCCAGTAGTAGAGGGACTGATGGAAACACCATATATTTT
cdr3_aa: CASSRGTDGNTIYF

v_call: TRBV5-4
clone_size: .
d_call: .
j_call: TRBJ2-1
cdr3_nt: TGTGCCAGCAGCCCGGGTGGGGGTGCCTACAATGAGCAGTTCTTC
cdr3_aa: CASSPGGGAYNEQFF

v_call: TRBV9
clone_size: .
d_call: .
j_call: TRBJ1-2
cdr3_nt: TGTGCCAGCAGCGTAGGTTGGGGTCCTGGGGGCTACACCTTC
cdr3_aa: CASSVGWGPGGYTF

v_call: TRBV9
clone_size: .
d_call: .
j_call: TRBJ2-1
cdr3_nt: TGTGCCAGCAGCGTATACGGGAGCTCCTACAATGAGCAGTTCTTC
cdr3_aa: CASSVYGSSYNEQFF

v_call: TRBV20-1
clone_size: .
d_call: .
j_call: TRBJ1-1
cdr3_nt: TGCAGTGCTCTGCGGAATGAAGCTTTCTTT
cdr3_aa: CSALRNEAFF

v_call: TRBV6-5
clone_size: .
d_call: .
j_call: TRBJ2-1
cdr3_nt: TGTGCCAGCCAAAGGGGGGACAATGAGCAGTTCTTC
cdr3_aa: CASQRGDNEQFF

v_call: TRBV5-1
clone_size: .
d_call: TRBD2
j_call: TRBJ2-3
cdr3_nt: TGCGCCAGCAGCCCGGGGGGGGGCGTCACAGATACGCAGTATTTT
cdr3_aa: CASSPGGGVTDTQYF

v_call: TRBV5-1
clone_size: once
d_call: .
j_call: TRBJ2-1
cdr3_nt: TGCGCCAGCAGCTTGGCTAATGACTTGGATGAGCAGTTCTTC
cdr3_aa: CASSLANDLDEQFF

v_call: TRBV10-1
clone_size: .
d_call: .
j_call: TRBJ2-3
cdr3_nt: TGCGCCAGCAGTGACGAGGGGGGGAGCACAGATACGCAGTATTTT
cdr3_aa: CASSDEGGSTDTQYF

v_call: TRBV7-2
clone_size: few
d_call: .
j_call: TRBJ2-7
cdr3_nt: TGTGCCAGCAGCTTGACCTCCTACGAGCAGTACTTC
cdr3_aa: CASSLTSYEQYF